This TCR beta chain emerged from a study of type 1 regulatory T cells. The overall study: This in vitro CD4 product, T-allo10, is enriched for Tr1 cells and alloantigen-specific.

The length of the CDR3 is 13 residues. CDR1 SNHLY and CDR2 FYNNEI come from the germline V gene. The V gene end was trimmed by 7 bases and the J gene end by 5 bases; junction bases not matched to a gene: 6. TCRdb reprocessed the reads with MiXCR, giving one entry per CDR3 protein. Here the sample spans 80,000 to 100,000 distinct CDR3 sequences, 30% to 35% being singletons. The TCR comes from a human donor in good health. The chain uses TRBV2 and TRBJ2-7; TRBD2 aligns across 9 bases. Material: CD4+ T cells, either the whole sample or a sorted fraction (not recorded which). The CDR3: CASILAGVDEQYF. CDR3 nucleotides: TGTGCCAGCATTTTAGCGGGAGTAGACGAGCAGTACTTC.